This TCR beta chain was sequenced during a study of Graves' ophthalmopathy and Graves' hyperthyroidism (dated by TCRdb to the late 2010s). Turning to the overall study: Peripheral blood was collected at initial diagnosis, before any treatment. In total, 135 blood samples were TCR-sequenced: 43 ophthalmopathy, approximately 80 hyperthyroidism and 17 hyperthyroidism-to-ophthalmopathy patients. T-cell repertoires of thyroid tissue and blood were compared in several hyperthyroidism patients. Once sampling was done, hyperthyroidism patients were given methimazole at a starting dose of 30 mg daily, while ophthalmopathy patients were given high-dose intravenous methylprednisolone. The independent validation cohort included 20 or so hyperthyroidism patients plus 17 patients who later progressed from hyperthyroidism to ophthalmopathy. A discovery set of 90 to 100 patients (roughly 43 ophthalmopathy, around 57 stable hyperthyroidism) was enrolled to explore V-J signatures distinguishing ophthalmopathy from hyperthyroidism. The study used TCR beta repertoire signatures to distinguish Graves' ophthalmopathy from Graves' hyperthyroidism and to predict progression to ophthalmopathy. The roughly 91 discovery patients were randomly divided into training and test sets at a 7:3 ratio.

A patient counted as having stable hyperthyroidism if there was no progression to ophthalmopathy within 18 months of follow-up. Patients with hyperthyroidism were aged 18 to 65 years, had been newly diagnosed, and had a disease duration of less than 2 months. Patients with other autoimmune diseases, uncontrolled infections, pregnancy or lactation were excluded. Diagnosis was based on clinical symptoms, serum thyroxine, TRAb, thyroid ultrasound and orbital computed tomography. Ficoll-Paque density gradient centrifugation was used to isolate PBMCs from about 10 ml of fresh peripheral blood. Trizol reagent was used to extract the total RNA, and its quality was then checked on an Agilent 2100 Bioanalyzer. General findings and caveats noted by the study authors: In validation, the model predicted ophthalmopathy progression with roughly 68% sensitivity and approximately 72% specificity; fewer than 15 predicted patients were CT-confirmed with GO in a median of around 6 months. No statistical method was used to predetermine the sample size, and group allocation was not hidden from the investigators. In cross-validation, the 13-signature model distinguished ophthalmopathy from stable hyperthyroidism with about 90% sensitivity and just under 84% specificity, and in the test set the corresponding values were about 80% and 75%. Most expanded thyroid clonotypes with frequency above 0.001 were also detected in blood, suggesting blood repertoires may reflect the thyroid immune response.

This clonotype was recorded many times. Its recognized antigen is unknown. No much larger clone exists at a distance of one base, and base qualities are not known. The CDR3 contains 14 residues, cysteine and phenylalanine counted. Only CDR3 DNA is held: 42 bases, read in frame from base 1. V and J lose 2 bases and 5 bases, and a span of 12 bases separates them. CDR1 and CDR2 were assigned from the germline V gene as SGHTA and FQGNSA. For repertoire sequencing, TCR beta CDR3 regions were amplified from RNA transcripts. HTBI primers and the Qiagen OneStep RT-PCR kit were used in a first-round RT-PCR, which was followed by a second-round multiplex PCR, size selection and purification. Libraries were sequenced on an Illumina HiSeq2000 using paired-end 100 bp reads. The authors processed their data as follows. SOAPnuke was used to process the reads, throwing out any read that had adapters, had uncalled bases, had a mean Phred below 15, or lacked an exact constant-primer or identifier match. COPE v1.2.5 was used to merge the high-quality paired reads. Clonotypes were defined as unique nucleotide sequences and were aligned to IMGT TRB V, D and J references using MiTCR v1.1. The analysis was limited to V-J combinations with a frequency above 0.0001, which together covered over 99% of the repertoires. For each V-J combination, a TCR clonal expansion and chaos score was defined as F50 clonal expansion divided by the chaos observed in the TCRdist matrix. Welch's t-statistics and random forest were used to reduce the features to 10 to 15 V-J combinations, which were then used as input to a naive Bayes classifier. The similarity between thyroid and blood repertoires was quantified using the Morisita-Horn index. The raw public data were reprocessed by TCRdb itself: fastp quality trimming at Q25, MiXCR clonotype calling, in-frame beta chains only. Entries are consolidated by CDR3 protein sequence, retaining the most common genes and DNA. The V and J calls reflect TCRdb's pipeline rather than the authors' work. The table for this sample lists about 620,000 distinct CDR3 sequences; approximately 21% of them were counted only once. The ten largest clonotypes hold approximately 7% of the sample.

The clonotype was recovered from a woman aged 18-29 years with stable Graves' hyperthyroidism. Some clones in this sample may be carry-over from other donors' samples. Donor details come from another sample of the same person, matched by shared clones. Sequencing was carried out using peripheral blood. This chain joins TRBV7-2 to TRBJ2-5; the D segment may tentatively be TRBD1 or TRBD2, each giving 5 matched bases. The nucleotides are TGTGCCAGCAGCTTACGGTCGGGGCACGAGACCCAGTACTTC. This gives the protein CASSLRSGHETQYF.